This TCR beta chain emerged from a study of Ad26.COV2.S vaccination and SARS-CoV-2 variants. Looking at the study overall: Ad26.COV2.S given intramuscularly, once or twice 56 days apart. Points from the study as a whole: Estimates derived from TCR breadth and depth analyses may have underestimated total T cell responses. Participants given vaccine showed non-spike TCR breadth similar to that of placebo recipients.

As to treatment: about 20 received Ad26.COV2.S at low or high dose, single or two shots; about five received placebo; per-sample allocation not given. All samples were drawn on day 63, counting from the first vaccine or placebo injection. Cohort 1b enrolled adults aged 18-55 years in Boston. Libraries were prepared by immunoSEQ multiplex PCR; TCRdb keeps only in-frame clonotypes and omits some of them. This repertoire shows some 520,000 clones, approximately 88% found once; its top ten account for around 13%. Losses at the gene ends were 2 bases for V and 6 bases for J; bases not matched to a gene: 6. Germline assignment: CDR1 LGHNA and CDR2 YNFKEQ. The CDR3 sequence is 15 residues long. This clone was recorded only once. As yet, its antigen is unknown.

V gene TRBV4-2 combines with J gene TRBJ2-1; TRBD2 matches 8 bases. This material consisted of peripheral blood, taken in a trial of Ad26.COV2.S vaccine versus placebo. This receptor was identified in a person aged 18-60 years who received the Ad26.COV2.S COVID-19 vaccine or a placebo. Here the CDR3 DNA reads TGTGCCAGCAGCCAACCGGGACTAGACATCAATGAGCAGTTCTTC. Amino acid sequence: CASSQPGLDINEQFF.